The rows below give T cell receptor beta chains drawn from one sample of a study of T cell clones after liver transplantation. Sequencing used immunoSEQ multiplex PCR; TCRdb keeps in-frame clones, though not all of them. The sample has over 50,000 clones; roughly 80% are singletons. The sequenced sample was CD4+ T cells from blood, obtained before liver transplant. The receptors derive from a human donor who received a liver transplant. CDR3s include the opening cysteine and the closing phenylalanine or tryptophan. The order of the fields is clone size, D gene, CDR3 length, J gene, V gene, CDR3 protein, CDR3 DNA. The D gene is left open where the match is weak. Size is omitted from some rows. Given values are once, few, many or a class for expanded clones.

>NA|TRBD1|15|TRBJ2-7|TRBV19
CASSPDDRVSVEQYF
TGTGCCAGTAGTCCTGATGACAGGGTGTCGGTCGAGCAGTACTTC
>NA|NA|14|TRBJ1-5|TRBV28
CASSLNRLNQPQHF
TGTGCCAGCAGTTTAAATCGGCTAAATCAGCCCCAGCATTTT
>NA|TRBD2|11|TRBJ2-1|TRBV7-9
CASSAAGVEFF
TGTGCCAGCAGCGCAGCGGGGGTGGAGTTCTTC
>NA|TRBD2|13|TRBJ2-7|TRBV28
CASHNSGTYEQYF
TGTGCCAGTCATAATAGCGGGACCTACGAGCAGTACTTC
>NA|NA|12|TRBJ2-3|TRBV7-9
CASSFITDTQYF
TGTGCCAGCAGCTTCATCACAGATACGCAGTATTTT
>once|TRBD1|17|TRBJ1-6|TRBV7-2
CASSSRTGQGGNSPLHF
TGTGCCAGCAGCTCGAGGACCGGACAGGGAGGGAATTCACCCCTCCACTTT
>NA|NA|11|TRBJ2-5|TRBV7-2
CASSRWKTQYF
TGTGCCAGCAGCCGGTGGAAGACCCAGTACTTC
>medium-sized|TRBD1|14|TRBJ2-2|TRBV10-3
CAITAGGDTGELFF
TGTGCCATCACTGCAGGGGGCGACACCGGGGAGCTGTTTTTT
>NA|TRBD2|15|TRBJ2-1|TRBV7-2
CASSLSGRSYNEQFF
TGTGCCAGCAGCTTAAGCGGGAGATCCTACAATGAGCAGTTCTTC
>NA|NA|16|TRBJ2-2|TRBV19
CASGKAAFGLSGELFF
TGTGCCAGCGGTAAGGCCGCATTCGGGTTGAGCGGGGAGCTGTTTTTT
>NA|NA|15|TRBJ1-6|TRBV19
CASSIIAKGNSPLHF
TGTGCCAGTAGTATAATCGCCAAGGGCAATTCACCCCTCCACTTT
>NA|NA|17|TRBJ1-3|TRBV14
CASSQAANSGSGNTIYF
TGTGCCAGCAGCCAAGCGGCGAACTCCGGCTCTGGAAACACCATATATTTT
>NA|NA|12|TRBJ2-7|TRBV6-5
CASKPYSYEQYF
TGTGCCAGCAAACCTTACTCCTACGAGCAGTACTTC
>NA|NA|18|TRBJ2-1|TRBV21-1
CASSRVSGRPSSYNEQFF
TGTGCCAGCAGCAGGGTTAGCGGGAGGCCCAGCTCCTACAATGAGCAGTTCTTC
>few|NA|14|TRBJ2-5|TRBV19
CASSIRGTQETQYF
TGTGCCAGTAGTATTCGAGGGACTCAAGAGACCCAGTACTTC
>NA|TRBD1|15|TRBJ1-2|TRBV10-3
CAISEGPGQGYGYTF
TGTGCCATCAGTGAGGGGCCGGGACAGGGGTATGGCTACACCTTC
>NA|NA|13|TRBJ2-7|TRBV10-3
CAISRISSYEQYF
TGTGCCATCAGCAGGATTAGCTCCTACGAGCAGTACTTC
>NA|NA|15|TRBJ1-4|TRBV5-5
CASSLGGRGIEKLFF
TGTGCCAGCAGCTTGGGAGGACGGGGGATTGAAAAACTGTTTTTT
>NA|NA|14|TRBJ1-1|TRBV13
CASSLTGRNTEAFF
TGTGCCAGCAGCTTAACAGGGAGGAACACTGAAGCTTTCTTT
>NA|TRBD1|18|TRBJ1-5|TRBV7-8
CASSARTGVGDSNQPQHF
TGTGCCAGCAGCGCCCGTACAGGGGTTGGGGATAGCAATCAGCCCCAGCATTTT
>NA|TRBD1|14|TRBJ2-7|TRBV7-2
CASSFRQGPYEQYF
TGTGCCAGCAGCTTTAGACAGGGCCCCTACGAGCAGTACTTC
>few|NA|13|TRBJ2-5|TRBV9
CASSGPGQETQYF
TGTGCCAGCAGCGGACCCGGCCAAGAGACCCAGTACTTC
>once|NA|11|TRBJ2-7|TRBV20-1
CSAGPAHEQYF
TGCAGTGCGGGCCCTGCCCACGAGCAGTACTTC
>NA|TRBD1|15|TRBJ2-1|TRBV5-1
CASSLAEGQGNEQFF
TGCGCCAGCAGCTTGGCCGAGGGACAGGGCAATGAGCAGTTCTTC
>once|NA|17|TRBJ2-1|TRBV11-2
CASSARFDGRADNEQFF
TGTGCCAGCAGCGCCCGCTTTGACGGGAGAGCCGACAATGAGCAGTTCTTC
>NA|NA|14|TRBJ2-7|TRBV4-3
CASSSLRGYYEQYF
TGCGCCAGCAGCTCCCTACGAGGGTACTACGAGCAGTACTTC
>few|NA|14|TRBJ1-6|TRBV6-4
CASSATMTGAPLHF
TGTGCCAGCAGCGCCACTATGACCGGCGCGCCCCTCCACTTT
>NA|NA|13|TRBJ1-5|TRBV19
CASTLREYQPQHF
TGTGCCAGTACTTTGAGGGAGTATCAGCCCCAGCATTTT
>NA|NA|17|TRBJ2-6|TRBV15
CATSSRVIGSGANVLTF
TGTGCCACCAGCAGCAGGGTTATCGGCTCTGGGGCCAACGTCCTGACTTTC
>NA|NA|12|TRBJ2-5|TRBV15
CATSREAPPLYF
TGTGCCACCAGCAGAGAAGCACCGCCTTTGTACTTC
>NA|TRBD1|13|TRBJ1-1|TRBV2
CASGTQGTTEAFF
TGTGCCAGCGGAACACAGGGGACCACTGAAGCTTTCTTT
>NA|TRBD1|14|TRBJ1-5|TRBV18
CASSLGDSRQPQHF
TGTGCCAGCTCACTCGGGGACAGCCGACAGCCCCAGCATTTT
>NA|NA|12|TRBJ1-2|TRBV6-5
CASSETYYGYTF
TGTGCCAGCAGTGAGACCTACTATGGCTACACCTTC
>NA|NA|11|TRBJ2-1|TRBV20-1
CSASNGNEQFF
TGCAGTGCTAGCAACGGGAATGAGCAGTTCTTC
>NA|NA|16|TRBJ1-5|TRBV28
CASRAVDTLSNQPQHF
TGTGCCAGCAGGGCGGTGGACACCCTTAGCAATCAGCCCCAGCATTTT
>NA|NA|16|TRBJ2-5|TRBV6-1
CASSEHPGRWGETQYF
TGTGCCAGCAGTGAACACCCGGGACGTTGGGGAGAGACCCAGTACTTC
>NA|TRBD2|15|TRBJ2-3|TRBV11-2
CASSLVRGGLDTQYF
TGTGCCAGCAGCTTAGTGCGGGGGGGCCTAGATACGCAGTATTTT
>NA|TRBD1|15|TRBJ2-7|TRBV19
CASSIGGRQGDEQYF
TGTGCCAGTAGTATAGGGGGGCGACAGGGAGACGAGCAGTACTTC
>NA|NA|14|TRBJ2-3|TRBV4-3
CASSRRSPADTQYF
TGCGCCAGCAGCCGCCGGAGCCCGGCAGATACGCAGTATTTT
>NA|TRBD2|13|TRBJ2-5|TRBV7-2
CASSRGRGGTQYF
TGTGCCAGCAGCCGGGGGAGGGGTGGGACCCAGTACTTC
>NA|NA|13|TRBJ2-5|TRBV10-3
CANSDATQETQYF
TGTGCCAACTCAGACGCTACCCAAGAGACCCAGTACTTC
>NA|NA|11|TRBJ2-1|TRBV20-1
CSARTWDEQFF
TGCAGTGCTAGAACGTGGGATGAGCAGTTCTTC
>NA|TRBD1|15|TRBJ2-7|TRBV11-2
CASSFNRDRDHEQYF
TGTGCCAGCAGCTTTAACCGGGACAGGGATCACGAGCAGTACTTC